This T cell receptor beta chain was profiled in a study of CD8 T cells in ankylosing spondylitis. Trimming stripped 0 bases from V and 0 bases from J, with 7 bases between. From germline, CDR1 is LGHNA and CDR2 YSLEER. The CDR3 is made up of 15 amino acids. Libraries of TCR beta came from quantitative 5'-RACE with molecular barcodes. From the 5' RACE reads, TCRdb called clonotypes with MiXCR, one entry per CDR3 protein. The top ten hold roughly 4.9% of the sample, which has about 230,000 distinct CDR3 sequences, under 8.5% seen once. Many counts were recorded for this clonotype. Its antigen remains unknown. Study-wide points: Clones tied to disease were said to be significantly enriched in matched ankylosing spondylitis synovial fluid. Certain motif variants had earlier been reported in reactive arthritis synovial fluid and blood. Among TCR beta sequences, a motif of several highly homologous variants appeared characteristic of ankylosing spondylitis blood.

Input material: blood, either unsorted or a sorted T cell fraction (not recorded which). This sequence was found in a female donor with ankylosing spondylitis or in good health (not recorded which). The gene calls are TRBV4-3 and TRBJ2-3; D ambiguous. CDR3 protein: CASSQEYPSTDTQYF. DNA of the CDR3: TGCGCCAGCAGCCAAGAATACCCTAGCACAGATACGCAGTATTTT.